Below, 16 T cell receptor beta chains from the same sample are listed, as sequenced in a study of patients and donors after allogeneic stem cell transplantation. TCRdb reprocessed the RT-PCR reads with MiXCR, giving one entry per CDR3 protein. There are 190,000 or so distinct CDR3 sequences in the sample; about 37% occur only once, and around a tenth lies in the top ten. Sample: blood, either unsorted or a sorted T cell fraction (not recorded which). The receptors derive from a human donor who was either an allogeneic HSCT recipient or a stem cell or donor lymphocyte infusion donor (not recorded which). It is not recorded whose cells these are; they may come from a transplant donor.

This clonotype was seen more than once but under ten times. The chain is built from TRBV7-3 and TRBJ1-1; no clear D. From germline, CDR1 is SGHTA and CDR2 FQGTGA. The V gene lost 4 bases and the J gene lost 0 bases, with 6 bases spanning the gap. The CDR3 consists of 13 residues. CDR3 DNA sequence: TGTGCCAGCAGCTACGAATTGAACACTGAAGCTTTCTTT. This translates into CASSYELNTEAFF.

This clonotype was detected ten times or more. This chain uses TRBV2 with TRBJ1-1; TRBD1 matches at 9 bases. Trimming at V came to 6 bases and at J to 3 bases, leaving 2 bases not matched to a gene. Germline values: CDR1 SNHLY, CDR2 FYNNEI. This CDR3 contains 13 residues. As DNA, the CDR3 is TGTGCCAGCAGGGGACAGGGTTACACTGAAGCTTTCTTT. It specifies CASRGQGYTEAFF.

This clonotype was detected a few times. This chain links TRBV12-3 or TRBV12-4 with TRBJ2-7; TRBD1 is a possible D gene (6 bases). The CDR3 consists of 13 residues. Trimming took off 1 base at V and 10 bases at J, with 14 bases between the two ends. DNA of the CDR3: TGTGCCAGCAGTTTAGGGGACACCTTGTTTCAGTACTTC. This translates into CASSLGDTLFQYF.

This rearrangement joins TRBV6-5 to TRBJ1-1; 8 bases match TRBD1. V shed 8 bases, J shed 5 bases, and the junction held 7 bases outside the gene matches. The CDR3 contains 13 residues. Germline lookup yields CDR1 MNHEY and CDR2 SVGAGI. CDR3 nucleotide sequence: TGTGCCAGCTTGGACAGGGTAAAAACTGAAGCTTTCTTT. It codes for CASLDRVKTEAFF.

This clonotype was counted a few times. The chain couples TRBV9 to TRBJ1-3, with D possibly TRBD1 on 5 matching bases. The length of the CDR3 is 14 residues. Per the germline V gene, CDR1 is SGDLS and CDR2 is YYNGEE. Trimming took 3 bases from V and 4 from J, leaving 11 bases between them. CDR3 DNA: TGTGCCAGCAGCGCACAGGTTAACGGAAACACCATATATTTT. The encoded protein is CASSAQVNGNTIYF.

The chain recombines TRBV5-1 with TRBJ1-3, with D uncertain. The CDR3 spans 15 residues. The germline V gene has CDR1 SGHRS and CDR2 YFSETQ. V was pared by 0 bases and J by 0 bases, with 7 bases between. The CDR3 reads CASSLEGRSGNTIYF. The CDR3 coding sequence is TGCGCCAGCAGCTTGGAGGGCCGCTCTGGAAACACCATATATTTT.

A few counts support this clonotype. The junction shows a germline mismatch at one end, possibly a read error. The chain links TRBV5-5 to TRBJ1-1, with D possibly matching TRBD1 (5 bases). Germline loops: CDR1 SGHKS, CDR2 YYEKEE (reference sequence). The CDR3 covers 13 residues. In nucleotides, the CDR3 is TGTGCCAGCAGCCTCCGATCTGAGGGACCAGGAGACTTT. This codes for CASSLRSEGPGDF.

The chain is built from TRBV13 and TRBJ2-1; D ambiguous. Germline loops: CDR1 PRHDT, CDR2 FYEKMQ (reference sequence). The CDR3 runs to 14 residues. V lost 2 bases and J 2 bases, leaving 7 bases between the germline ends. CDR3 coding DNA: TGTGCCAGCAGCTTACGCCGCGCCTACAATGAGCAGTTCTTC. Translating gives CASSLRRAYNEQFF.

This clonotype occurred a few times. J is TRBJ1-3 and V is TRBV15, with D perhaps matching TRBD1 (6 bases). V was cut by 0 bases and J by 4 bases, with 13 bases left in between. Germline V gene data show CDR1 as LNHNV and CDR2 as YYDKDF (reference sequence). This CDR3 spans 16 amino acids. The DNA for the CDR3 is TGTGCCACCAGCAGAGAGGGGGGCCTACGGGGAAACACCATATATTTT. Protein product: CATSREGGLRGNTIYF.

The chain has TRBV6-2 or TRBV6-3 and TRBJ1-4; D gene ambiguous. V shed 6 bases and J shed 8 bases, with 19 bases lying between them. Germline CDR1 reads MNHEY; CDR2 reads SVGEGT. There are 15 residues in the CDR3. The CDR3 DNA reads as TGTGCCAGCAGCAACCCCGGGCCTGCCTTGGAAAAACTGTTTTTT. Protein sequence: CASSNPGPALEKLFF.

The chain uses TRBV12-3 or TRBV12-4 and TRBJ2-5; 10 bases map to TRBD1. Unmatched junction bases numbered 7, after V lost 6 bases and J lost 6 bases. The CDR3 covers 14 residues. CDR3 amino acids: CASRPRTGGQTQYF. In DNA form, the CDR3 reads TGTGCCAGCAGACCTCGGACAGGGGGTCAGACCCAGTACTTC.

This CDR3 reads CASSLAVGSNYGYTF. Here the CDR3 DNA reads TGTGCCAGCAGCTTAGCAGTCGGTTCTAACTATGGCTACACCTTC. V is TRBV7-8 and J is TRBJ1-2; no reliable D call. CDR3 length: 15 residues. In germline, CDR1 is SGHVS, CDR2 FQNEAQ. V shed 0 bases and J shed 0 bases, with 8 bases lying between them. Drawing the rest from reference TRBV7-8 and TRBJ1-2, the complete variable domain is GAGVSQSPRYKVAKRGQDVALRCDPISGHVSLFWYQQALGQGPEFLTYFQNEAQLDKSGLPSDRFFAERPEGSVSTLKIQRTQQEDSAVYLCASSLAVGSNYGYTFGSGTRLTVV.

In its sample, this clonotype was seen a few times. CDR3 DNA sequence: TGTGCCAGCAGCCAAGATCAGTACGCAATCGGGCAGTTCTTC. Its protein product is CASSQDQYAIGQFF. The chain couples TRBV4-2 to TRBJ2-1; no firm D call. This CDR3 has 14 residues. Germline CDR1 LGHNA, CDR2 YNFKEQ. V was pared by 0 bases and J by 12 bases, with 15 bases between.

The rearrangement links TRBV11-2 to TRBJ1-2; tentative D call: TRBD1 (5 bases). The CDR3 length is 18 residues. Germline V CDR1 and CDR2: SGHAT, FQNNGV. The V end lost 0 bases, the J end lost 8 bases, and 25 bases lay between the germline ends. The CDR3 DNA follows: TGTGCCAGCAGCTTAGATTCCCCCAGGGCACCCCTTCGGAGGGGCTACACCTTC. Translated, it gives CASSLDSPRAPLRRGYTF. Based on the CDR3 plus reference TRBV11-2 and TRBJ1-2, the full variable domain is EAGVAQSPRYKIIEKRQSVAFWCNPISGHATLYWYQQILGQGPKLLIQFQNNGVVDDSQLPKDRFSAERLKGVDSTLKIQPAKLEDSAVYLCASSLDSPRAPLRRGYTFGSGTRLTVV.

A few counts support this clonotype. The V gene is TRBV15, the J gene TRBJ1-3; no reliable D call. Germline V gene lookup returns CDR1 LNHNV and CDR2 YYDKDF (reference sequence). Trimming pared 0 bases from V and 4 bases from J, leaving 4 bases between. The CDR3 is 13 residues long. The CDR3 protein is CATSRDGGNTIYF. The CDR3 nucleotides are TGTGCCACCAGCAGAGATGGGGGAAACACCATATATTTT.

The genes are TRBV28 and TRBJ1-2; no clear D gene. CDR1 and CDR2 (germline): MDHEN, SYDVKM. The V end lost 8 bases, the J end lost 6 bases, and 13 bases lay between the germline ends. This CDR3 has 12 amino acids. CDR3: CASGRAANGYTF. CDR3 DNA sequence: TGTGCCAGCGGGAGAGCCGCTAATGGCTACACCTTC.